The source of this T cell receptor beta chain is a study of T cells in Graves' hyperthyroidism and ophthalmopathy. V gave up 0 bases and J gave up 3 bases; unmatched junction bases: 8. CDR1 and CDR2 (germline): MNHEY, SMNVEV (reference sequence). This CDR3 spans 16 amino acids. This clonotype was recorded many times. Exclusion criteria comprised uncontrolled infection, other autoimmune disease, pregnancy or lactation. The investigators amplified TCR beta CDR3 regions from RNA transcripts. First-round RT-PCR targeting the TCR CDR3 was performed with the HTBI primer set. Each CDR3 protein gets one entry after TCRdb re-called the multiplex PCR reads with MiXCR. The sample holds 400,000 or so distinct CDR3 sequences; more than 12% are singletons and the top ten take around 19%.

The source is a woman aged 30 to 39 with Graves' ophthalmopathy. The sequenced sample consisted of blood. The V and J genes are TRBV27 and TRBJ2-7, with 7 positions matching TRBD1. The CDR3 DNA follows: TGTGCCAGCAGTTTATCGTTCTCCCCAGGGGGCTACGAGCAGTACTTC. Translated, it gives CASSLSFSPGGYEQYF.